Listed here are 27 T cell receptor beta chains from one sample, sequenced in a study of blood T cell repertoires in COVID-19. Using immunoSEQ multiplex PCR, the repertoire was profiled, and TCRdb retains in-frame clones only, with some absent. The sample lists fewer than 200,000 clones, about three quarters occurring once. The specimen was peripheral blood. All receptors derive from a woman aged 50 to 60 with active or convalescent COVID-19.

The gene calls are TRBV7-2 and TRBJ2-4, with 7 nucleotides matching TRBD2. CDR3 size: 14 residues. Trimming cost V 1 base and J 5 bases; bases outside gene matches: 2. Germline loops: CDR1 SGHTA, CDR2 FQGNSA. CDR3 protein: CASSLGAGENIQYF. CDR3 DNA sequence: TGTGCCAGCAGCTTAGGGGCGGGGGAAAACATTCAGTACTTC. The whole variable domain, remainder taken from reference TRBV7-2 and TRBJ2-4, is GAGVSQSPSNKVTEKGKDVELRCDPISGHTALYWYRQSLGQGLEFLIYFQGNSAPDKSGLPSDRFSAERTGGSVSTLTIQRTQQEDSAVYLCASSLGAGENIQYFGAGTRLSVL.

Only one count was recorded for this clone. CDR3 residues: CASSLQRGQETQYF. CDR3 DNA: TGTGCCAGCAGCTTACAGCGGGGTCAAGAGACCCAGTACTTC. The V call is TRBV7-2, the J call TRBJ2-5, with 7 bases aligning to TRBD2. Per the germline V gene, CDR1 is SGHTA and CDR2 is FQGNSA. The CDR3 totals 14 residues. V trimming: 2 bases; J trimming: 2 bases; junction bases outside the gene matches: 2.

The CDR3 spells CASSSGGGGTEAFF. CDR3 DNA sequence: TGTGCCAGCAGCTCTGGGGGCGGGGGTACTGAAGCTTTCTTT. The chain is built from TRBV7-9 and TRBJ1-1, with D possibly matching TRBD1 (6 bases). This CDR3 region has 14 residues. The V end was cut by 4 bases, the J end by 5 bases, with 14 bases between. Germline lookup yields CDR1 SEHNR and CDR2 FQNEAQ (reference sequence).

This chain joins TRBV7-9 and TRBJ2-3, with 8 bases fitting TRBD2. The germline CDR1 and CDR2 sequences are SEHNR and FQNEAQ (reference sequence). V lost 5 bases to trimming and J lost 2 bases; unmatched junction nucleotides: 6. The length of the CDR3 is 15 residues. The CDR3 loop is CASSLLAGPTDTQYF. The CDR3 bases are TGTGCCAGCAGCCTCTTAGCGGGACCCACAGATACGCAGTATTTT.

This chain uses TRBV7-2 with TRBJ1-2; D not resolved. Germline CDR1 SGHTA, CDR2 FQGNSA. V was cut by 2 bases and J by 5 bases, with 12 bases left in between. The CDR3 runs 14 residues. In nucleotides, the CDR3 is TGTGCCAGCAGCTTAAGCGGGGTATTGTATGGCTACACCTTC. Translating gives CASSLSGVLYGYTF.

This chain connects TRBV28 to TRBJ1-2, with 9 bases lining up with TRBD1. CDR1 and CDR2 (germline): MDHEN, SYDVKM. This CDR3 has 14 residues. The V segment lost 5 bases and the J segment 2 bases; nucleotides outside the gene matches: 3. CDR3 sequence: CASSGDRGNYGYTF. The CDR3 nucleotides are TGTGCCAGCAGTGGAGACAGGGGGAACTATGGCTACACCTTC.

In this sample, this clone turned up once. V usage is TRBV28 and J usage is TRBJ2-2; weak D call: TRBD2 (6 bases). Deletions cut 7 bases from V and 2 bases from J, with 23 bases between. The CDR3 has 18 amino acids. Germline V CDR1 and CDR2: MDHEN, SYDVKM. CDR3 nucleotides: TGTGCCAGCACCCGCCTCCGCACGGGGGTGATAAACACCGGGGAGCTGTTTTTT. Translation gives CASTRLRTGVINTGELFF. The full variable domain, with the rest looked up from reference TRBV28 and TRBJ2-2, is DVKVTQSSRYLVKRTGEKVFLECVQDMDHENMFWYRQDPGLGLRLIYFSYDVKMKEKGDIPEGYSVSREKKERFSLILESASTNQTSMYLCASTRLRTGVINTGELFFGEGSRLTVL.

The chain combines TRBV18 with TRBJ1-5; the D gene is possibly TRBD1 (6 bases). The V gene lost 3 bases and the J gene lost 3 bases, with 18 bases spanning the gap. The germline CDR1 and CDR2 sequences are KGHSH and LQKENI. The CDR3 has 17 residues. The CDR3 DNA follows: TGTGCCAGCTCACCCCGAGATATCAGGGGTTTCAATCAGCCCCAGCATTTT. Residues: CASSPRDIRGFNQPQHF.

The chain combines TRBV28 with TRBJ2-7; tentatively, D is TRBD2 (6 bases). The germline CDR1 and CDR2 sequences are MDHEN and SYDVKM. CDR3 length equals 14 residues. V shed 2 bases and J shed 2 bases, with 10 bases lying between them. CDR3 sequence (DNA): TGTGCCAGCAGTTTAGGGGGGAAGCCCTACGAGCAGTACTTC. This codes for CASSLGGKPYEQYF.

V usage is TRBV30 and J usage is TRBJ2-3, with TRBD1 matching 9 bases. V was clipped by 2 bases and J by 15 bases; unmatched bases: 12. Germline loops: CDR1 GTSNPN, CDR2 SVGIG (reference sequence). CDR3 size: 13 residues. This CDR3 reads CAWSPPTGGGGYF. The CDR3 nucleotides are TGTGCCTGGAGTCCGCCAACAGGGGGCGGAGGATATTTT.

This clone was seen a single time. This chain uses TRBV18 with TRBJ2-1, with 8 bases aligning to TRBD1. CDR3 size: 15 residues. The V gene's germline CDR1 is KGHSH and CDR2 LQKENI. Unmatched junction bases numbered 7, after V lost 4 bases and J lost 5 bases. In DNA form, the CDR3 reads TGTGCCAGCTCACAAACAGGGGGATTTAACAATGAGCAGTTCTTC. Translating gives CASSQTGGFNNEQFF.

J is TRBJ2-2 and V is TRBV6-5; 9 bases are a match to TRBD1. Germline values: CDR1 MNHEY, CDR2 SVGAGI. The CDR3 is 15 amino acids. Trimming at V came to 6 bases and at J to 4 bases, leaving 6 bases not matched to a gene. CDR3 amino acids: CASRQGAPITGELFF. The CDR3, as DNA: TGTGCCAGCAGACAGGGGGCCCCGATCACCGGGGAGCTGTTTTTT.

The chain recombines TRBV12-3 or TRBV12-4 with TRBJ2-1; D remains ambiguous. CDR3 length equals 12 residues. Trimming shortened V by 5 bases and J by 8 bases, and 10 bases separated the two germline ends. The CDR3 region has the DNA TGTGCCAGCAGTCTCCGACTGCATGAGCAGTTCTTC. It translates to CASSLRLHEQFF.

This chain uses TRBV3-1 (or the pseudogene TRBV3-2) with TRBJ2-3; D is unclear. There are 14 residues in the CDR3. Trimming removed 4 bases at V and 3 bases at J, with 11 bases between. Germline V gives CDR1 LGHDT, CDR2 YNNKEL (reference sequence). The CDR3 here is CASSPPTSTDTQYF. The CDR3 DNA reads TGTGCCAGCAGCCCACCTACTTCGACAGATACGCAGTATTTT.

The chain recombines TRBV12-5 with TRBJ2-5; 9 bases agree with TRBD2. The CDR3 totals 14 residues. The trim removed 0 bases at V and 5 bases at J, leaving 1 base unmatched. The germline V gene encodes CDR1 LGHNT and CDR2 FRNRAP. DNA for the CDR3: TGTGCTAGTGGTTTGGTTCTAGCGGGGGAGACCCAGTACTTC. Encoded protein: CASGLVLAGETQYF.

The CDR3 DNA sequence: TGTGCCACCGCGGTCGCTAGCAATCAGCCCCAGCATTTT. Encoded protein: CATAVASNQPQHF. This chain connects TRBV19 to TRBJ1-5; D unclear. The germline CDR1 and CDR2 sequences are LNHDA and SQIVND (reference sequence). Deletions cut 10 bases from V and 0 bases from J, with 10 bases between. The CDR3 length is 13 residues.

The rearrangement uses TRBV28 and TRBJ1-1, with D unresolved. Trimming stripped 2 bases from V and 1 base from J, with 8 bases between. Germline CDR1 MDHEN, CDR2 SYDVKM. This CDR3 has 14 amino acids. CDR3 sequence (DNA): TGTGCCAGCAGTTTAGAGTACAGGAACACTGAAGCTTTCTTT. Translation gives CASSLEYRNTEAFF.

The V and J genes are TRBV30 and TRBJ2-1; TRBD1 agrees at 7 bases. Germline V gives CDR1 GTSNPN, CDR2 SVGIG (reference sequence). J gave up 8 bases and V 3 bases, and 7 bases lay outside the gene matches. This CDR3 has 13 amino acids. The CDR3 here is CAWRPQGTHEQFF. CDR3 DNA: TGTGCCTGGAGACCACAGGGGACCCATGAGCAGTTCTTC. The full variable domain, its missing parts supplied by reference TRBV30 and TRBJ2-1, is SQTIHQWPATLVQPVGSPLSLECTVEGTSNPNLYWYRQAAGRGLQLLFYSVGIGQISSEVPQNLSASRPQDRQFILSSKKLLLSDSGFYLCAWRPQGTHEQFFGPGTRLTVL.

This clone was counted between two and nine times. The chain uses TRBV6-5 and TRBJ1-5, with 7 bases identical to TRBD1. Germline values: CDR1 MNHEY, CDR2 SVGAGI. V shed 6 bases, J shed 5 bases, and the junction held 4 bases outside the gene matches. CDR3 length equals 13 residues. The CDR3 nucleotides are TGTGCCAGCAGGGAGGGGGCGGATCAGCCCCAGCATTTT. This sequence encodes CASREGADQPQHF.

This rearrangement joins TRBV6-5 to TRBJ2-7; TRBD2 matches at 13 bases. This CDR3 has 14 residues. The germline gives CDR1 MNHEY, CDR2 SVGAGI. V dropped 6 bases and J dropped 4; count of bases not matched to a gene: 3. CDR3 protein: CASRLTSGGYEQYF. CDR3 coding DNA: TGTGCCAGCAGGTTGACTAGCGGGGGGTACGAGCAGTACTTC.

V and J are TRBV7-2 and TRBJ1-6, with TRBD1 matching over 9 bases. V gave up 8 bases and J gave up 6 bases; unmatched junction bases: 11. The germline V gene has CDR1 SGHTA and CDR2 FQGNSA. The CDR3 consists of 16 residues. The CDR3 DNA sequence: TGTGCCAGCGAGCTTGGGACAGGGTCGCGTAATTCACCCCTCCACTTT. It translates to CASELGTGSRNSPLHF.

The V gene is TRBV7-2, the J gene TRBJ2-7; 10 bases agree with TRBD2. The CDR3 consists of 15 residues. V lost 5 bases, J lost 4 bases, and 8 bases stayed unmatched. CDR1 and CDR2 from the germline V gene are SGHTA and FQGNSA. The CDR3 nucleotides read TGTGCCAGCAGCGAAGGACTAGCGGCCACTTACGAGCAGTACTTC. Its protein product is CASSEGLAATYEQYF.

The gene calls are TRBV7-2 and TRBJ1-6, with 8 bases aligning to TRBD1. The CDR3 length is 14 residues. The J segment lost 3 bases and the V segment lost 5 bases, leaving 0 bases of the junction unmatched. Germline CDR1 SGHTA, CDR2 FQGNSA. The CDR3 DNA is TGTGCCAGCAGCGGACAGGGCTATAATTCACCCCTCCACTTT. Translated, it gives CASSGQGYNSPLHF.

This clone was seen just once. This sequence joins TRBV5-4 and TRBJ2-1; 7 bases fit TRBD2. The CDR3 is 16 amino acids. Germline V gene data show CDR1 as SGHNT and CDR2 as YYREEE (reference sequence). Losses at the gene ends were 2 bases for V and 6 bases for J; bases not matched to a gene: 11. The CDR3 region is CASSFPSGGSFNEQFF. CDR3 nucleotides: TGTGCCAGCAGCTTTCCTAGCGGCGGGAGTTTCAATGAGCAGTTCTTC. The full variable domain, completed using reference TRBV5-4 and TRBJ2-1, is ETGVTQSPTHLIKTRGQQVTLRCSSQSGHNTVSWYQQALGQGPQFIFQYYREEENGRGNFPPRFSGLQFPNYSSELNVNALELDDSALYLCASSFPSGGSFNEQFFGPGTRLTVL.

About this clone itself: The sample holds other DNA sequences that translate to the same CDR3. This chain uses TRBV28 with TRBJ1-2, with unresolved D. Trimming took 10 bases from V and 3 from J, leaving 6 bases between them. Germline CDR1 reads MDHEN; CDR2 reads SYDVKM. CDR3 length: 10 amino acids. CDR3 DNA: TGTGCCACCTCGTACTATGGCTACACCTTC. Amino acid sequence: CATSYYGYTF.

This sequence joins TRBV28 and TRBJ2-4; D gene unclear. With 8 bases removed from V and 0 bases from J, the gap between germline ends came to 11 bases. CDR1 and CDR2 from the germline V gene are MDHEN and SYDVKM. This CDR3 contains 14 residues. The CDR3 loop reads CASETPVAKNIQYF. In DNA, the CDR3 is TGTGCCAGCGAAACACCAGTAGCCAAAAACATTCAGTACTTC. The variable domain in full, completed from reference TRBV28 and TRBJ2-4, reads DVKVTQSSRYLVKRTGEKVFLECVQDMDHENMFWYRQDPGLGLRLIYFSYDVKMKEKGDIPEGYSVSREKKERFSLILESASTNQTSMYLCASETPVAKNIQYFGAGTRLSVL.

The CDR3: CASSASPGLGEKLFF. The CDR3 region has the DNA TGTGCCAGTAGTGCATCCCCAGGGCTTGGTGAAAAACTGTTTTTT. J is TRBJ1-4 and V is TRBV19; D perhaps matches TRBD1 (5 bases). Trimming took 5 bases from V and 7 from J, leaving 17 bases between them. The CDR3 runs to 15 residues. The germline V gene has CDR1 LNHDA and CDR2 SQIVND (reference sequence).